The T cell receptor (beta chain) described here comes from a study of T-cell reconstitution after alpha-beta-depleted transplantation in children. Whole-study findings and limits: Reported findings indicate that, about two months after transplant, alpha-beta T cells came from several hundred expanded clones, which were derived from non-depleted graft cells. Among T cells one year after transplant, newly produced cells accounted for most counts and diversity. Elevated TCRbeta diversity at day 60 was traced, in some patients, to surviving recipient T cells and thymic progenitors.

Unique molecular identifiers were used to barcode this TCRbeta library. TCRdb recomputed calls from the PCR reads with MiXCR, one row per CDR3 protein. The profile shows around 190,000 distinct CDR3 sequences, roughly 7.1% of them singletons. This clonotype was counted ten times or more. Its antigen remains unidentified. The sample was PBMCs, taken before TCRalphabeta/CD19-depleted stem cell transplant. The sequence was obtained from a boy between 2 and 15 years old with acute lymphoblastic leukemia, due to receive a stem cell transplant.

CDR3 nucleotides: TGCAGCGTTGGTCTACTAGCGGGAGGCCACGAGCAGTACTTC. It codes for CSVGLLAGGHEQYF. The chain carries TRBV29-1 and TRBJ2-7, with TRBD2 matching 12 bases. CDR1 and CDR2 (germline): SQVTM, ANQGSEA. The ends lost 4 bases at V and 5 bases at J; junction bases unmatched: 6. The CDR3 loop spans 14 amino acids.